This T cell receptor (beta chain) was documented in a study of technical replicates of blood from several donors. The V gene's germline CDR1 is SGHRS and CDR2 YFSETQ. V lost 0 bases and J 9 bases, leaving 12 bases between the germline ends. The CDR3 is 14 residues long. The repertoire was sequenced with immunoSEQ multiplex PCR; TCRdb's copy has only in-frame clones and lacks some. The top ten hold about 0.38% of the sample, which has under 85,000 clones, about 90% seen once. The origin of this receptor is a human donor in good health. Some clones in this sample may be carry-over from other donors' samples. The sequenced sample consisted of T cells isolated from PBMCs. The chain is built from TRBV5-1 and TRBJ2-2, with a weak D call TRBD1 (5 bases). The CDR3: CASSLVQGRRELFF. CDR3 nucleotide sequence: TGCGCCAGCAGCTTGGTCCAGGGCCGCCGGGAGCTGTTTTTT.